This T cell receptor beta chain was captured by sequencing in a study of T cells in Graves' hyperthyroidism and ophthalmopathy. General study findings and limits: Ophthalmopathy, as predicted by the model, came a median 6.5 months after the prediction.

Many counts were recorded for this clonotype. Its matching antigen is unknown. Amplification of TCR beta CDR3 regions was performed using RNA transcripts as template. When the TCR CDR3 underwent first-round RT-PCR, the HTBI primer set was used. TCRdb ran MiXCR on the multiplex PCR reads and lists one entry per CDR3 protein. The sample yields over 650,000 distinct CDR3 sequences, 40% to 55% seen once. The CDR3 length is 14 residues. Germline V gene data show CDR1 as SGHTA and CDR2 as FQGTGA. The V end was cut by 2 bases, the J end by 8 bases, with 15 bases between. Thyroid ultrasound and orbital computed tomography, with clinical symptoms and serum thyroxine and TRAb, informed diagnoses.

The source is an adult man with Graves' disease, either hyperthyroidism or ophthalmopathy (not recorded which). Material: peripheral blood or thyroid tissue (not recorded which). This rearrangement joins TRBV7-3 to TRBJ1-2; D not resolved. Here the CDR3 DNA reads TGTGCCAGCAGCTTAGACGCGAGTCTAGGGGGCTACACCTTC. Amino acid sequence: CASSLDASLGGYTF.